The present T cell receptor beta chain was sequenced within a study of prognosis after radiotherapy for stage I lung cancer. Study-level information: Tumors proved to be squamous cell carcinoma in 6 or 7 patients and represented adenocarcinoma in around 12. It was SBRT that served as radiotherapy, in 3 to 5 fractions with a biologically effective dose of at least 100 Gy.

This clonotype was counted many times. Its antigen is not identified. Genomic DNA yielded TCR beta CDR3, amplified by two-round multiplex PCR. The first PCR round targeted every TRBV and TRBJ gene with specific primers. Universal primers featured in the second PCR round. MiXCR was run by TCRdb on the multiplex PCR reads, yielding one entry per CDR3 protein. The sample consists of approximately 20,000 distinct CDR3 sequences, approximately 45% of them appearing once. Study observations and caveats: Where distant metastases developed, patients had lower Shannon entropy after stereotactic body radiation therapy.

CDR1 is SGHTA, CDR2 FQGNSA, per germline. CDR3 size: 12 residues. V was trimmed by 6 bases and J by 5 bases, leaving 10 bases between them. The V gene is TRBV7-2, the J gene TRBJ1-1, with D tentatively TRBD1 (6 bases). This receptor was obtained from a donor over 45 with non-small cell lung cancer. The specimen comprised PBMCs, sampled before or after stereotactic body radiation therapy (not recorded which). For the CDR3, the DNA is TGTGCCAGCAGTTCTCAGGGGACTGAAGCTTTCTTT. Its protein is CASSSQGTEAFF.